Each of the 25 T cell receptor beta chains below was sequenced from the same sample in a study of CD8+CD57+ T cells in acquired aplastic anemia. Genomic DNA was employed as the template in profiling TCR beta VDJ and CDR3. MiXCR was run by TCRdb on the reads, yielding one entry per CDR3 protein. The data hold 150,000 to 200,000 distinct CDR3 sequences, with 48% observed a single time. For sequencing, patients were chosen who had shown expansion of CD8+CD57+ cells by flow cytometry. Sequenced input: sorted CD4+, CD8+, or CD8+CD57+ T cells (not recorded which) from PBMCs. The receptors were gathered from a human donor with aplastic anemia.

The CDR3 here is CASSIGRTEAFF. The CDR3 region has the DNA TGTGCCAGTAGTATAGGTCGGACTGAAGCTTTCTTT. The chain carries TRBV19 and TRBJ1-1; D is uncertain. Germline loops: CDR1 LNHDA, CDR2 SQIVND (reference sequence). The CDR3 spans 12 residues. Trimming shortened V by 1 base and J by 5 bases, and 5 bases separated the two germline ends. The full variable domain, its missing parts supplied by reference TRBV19 and TRBJ1-1, is DGGITQSPKYLFRKEGQNVTLSCEQNLNHDAMYWYRQDPGQGLRLIYYSQIVNDFQKGDIAEGYSVSREKKESFPLTVTSAQKNPTAFYLCASSIGRTEAFFGQGTRLTVV.

The rearrangement joins TRBV15 to TRBJ1-5; D possibly corresponds to TRBD1 (6 bases). The germline V gene encodes CDR1 LNHNV and CDR2 YYDKDF (reference sequence). The CDR3 length is 16 residues. Between the trimmed V and J ends, which lost 3 bases and 2 bases, there was a span of 14 bases. CDR3 DNA sequence: TGTGCCACCAGCAGGGACGTACAGGGTGGCAATCAGCCCCAGCATTTT. It is translated as CATSRDVQGGNQPQHF.

At least ten counts were recorded for this clonotype. The rearrangement uses TRBV7-8 and TRBJ2-7; D is unclear. The V and J ends lost 5 bases and 6 bases respectively, with 23 bases between them. CDR1 is SGHVS, CDR2 FQNEAQ, per germline. There are 16 residues in the CDR3. The CDR3 coding sequence is TGTGCCAGCAGCCTCCCCGACCTGACGAGAATGGGCGAGCAGTACTTC. Its protein product is CASSLPDLTRMGEQYF.

The rearrangement links TRBV10-3 to TRBJ1-5; 8 bases match TRBD1. Germline values: CDR1 ENHRY, CDR2 SYGVKD. J gave up 1 base and V 10 bases, and 15 bases lay outside the gene matches. CDR3 length equals 17 residues. The CDR3 DNA follows: TGTGCCAGCGGATCGGACAGGGTAAGGGGAAGCAATCAGCCCCAGCATTTT. It specifies CASGSDRVRGSNQPQHF.

The chain links TRBV20-1 to TRBJ2-5, with TRBD2 matching over 10 bases. Germline assignment: CDR1 DFQATT and CDR2 SNEGSKA (reference sequence). The CDR3 sequence is 13 residues long. V shed 5 bases, J shed 6 bases, and the junction held 6 bases outside the gene matches. CDR3 loop: CSAPERGGKTQYF. CDR3 DNA: TGCAGTGCTCCGGAGCGGGGGGGCAAGACCCAGTACTTC.

This rearrangement joins TRBV25-1 to TRBJ2-3; the match to TRBD1 covers 11 bases. This CDR3 contains 14 residues. Looked up from germline, CDR1 is MGHDK and CDR2 is SYGVNS. After removal of 6 bases from V and 7 bases from J, the junction contained 6 bases not matched to a gene. CDR3 residues: CASRPGQGVYTQYF. The CDR3 nucleotides are TGTGCCAGCAGACCGGGACAGGGGGTTTATACGCAGTATTTT.

This chain connects TRBV24-1 to TRBJ2-6; 12 positions match TRBD1. There are 19 residues in the CDR3. The germline V gene has CDR1 KGHDR and CDR2 SFDVKD. With 4 bases clipped from V and 2 bases from J, the junction kept 8 bases outside the gene matches. DNA for the CDR3: TGTGCCACCAGTGACGGGACAGGGGGCAGGTCAACTGGGGCCAACGTCCTGACTTTC. This sequence encodes CATSDGTGGRSTGANVLTF.

This clonotype was seen a few times. The genes are TRBV20-1 and TRBJ2-3; TRBD2 is a possible D gene (6 bases). The germline CDR1 and CDR2 sequences are DFQATT and SNEGSKA (reference sequence). The germline V and J ends were trimmed by 6 bases and 4 bases, with 17 bases remaining between them. This CDR3 is 14 amino acids long. The CDR3: CSALGGAGSDTQYF. CDR3 DNA sequence: TGCAGTGCCTTAGGAGGGGCCGGGTCAGATACGCAGTATTTT.

The CDR3 nucleotides are TGTGCCAGCAGCCCGAACCTAGCGGGGGGGGCCGGGACCCAGTACTTC. Translating gives CASSPNLAGGAGTQYF. J is TRBJ2-5 and V is TRBV11-1, with 12 bases lining up with TRBD2. With 5 bases clipped from V and 7 bases from J, the junction kept 11 bases outside the gene matches. This CDR3 comprises 16 residues. CDR1 is SGHAT and CDR2 is FQDESV in the germline V gene (reference sequence).

This clonotype was counted many times. The CDR3 DNA is TGTGCTAGTGGTTTGGTTGCCGGGGGGCGTCGGCGCGAGCAGTACTTC. Its protein product is CASGLVAGGRRREQYF. The rearrangement uses TRBV12-5 and TRBJ2-7; weak D call: TRBD2 (7 bases). Trimming removed 0 bases from V and 6 bases from J, with 18 bases in between. The germline CDR1 and CDR2 sequences are LGHNT and FRNRAP. This CDR3 spans 16 amino acids.

The chain combines TRBV11-1 with TRBJ2-7, with 13 bases matching TRBD2. TRBJ2-1 matches the DNA end more closely, so the J call is doubtful. This CDR3 region has 16 residues. Germline assignment: CDR1 SGHAT and CDR2 FQDESV (reference sequence). The CDR3 DNA follows: TGTGCCAGCAGCCTCACTAGCGGGGGGGCTAAAAATGAGCAGTTCTTC. Amino acids: CASSLTSGGAKNEQFF.

This rearrangement joins TRBV24-1 to TRBJ2-2; D unresolved. CDR3 length: 13 residues. Germline V gene sequence: CDR1 KGHDR, CDR2 SFDVKD. The germline V and J ends were trimmed by 2 bases and 6 bases, with 6 bases remaining between them. CDR3 region: CATSDYMAGELFF. The CDR3 nucleotides read TGTGCCACCAGTGATTATATGGCCGGGGAGCTGTTTTTT.

This clonotype was seen repeatedly, ten times or more. The V gene is TRBV20-1, the J gene TRBJ1-1, with D unresolved. Germline assignment: CDR1 DFQATT and CDR2 SNEGSKA (reference sequence). Deletions cut 1 base from V and 6 bases from J, with 15 bases between. CDR3 length: 14 residues. DNA for the CDR3: TGCAGTGCTAGAGGCAACATCCCACGGGCTGAAGCTTTCTTT. This codes for CSARGNIPRAEAFF.

In this sample, this clonotype turned up many times. CDR3 in DNA: TGCAGTGCTTCCGGGACTAGCGGCACAGATACGCAGTATTTT. Encoded protein: CSASGTSGTDTQYF. The chain carries TRBV20-1 and TRBJ2-3; 10 bases line up with TRBD2. CDR1 and CDR2 from the germline V gene are DFQATT and SNEGSKA (reference sequence). This CDR3 comprises 14 residues. Trimming at V came to 5 bases and at J to 1 base, leaving 3 bases not matched to a gene.

The rearrangement links TRBV7-9 to TRBJ1-2; D gene ambiguous. The length of the CDR3 is 15 residues. CDR1 and CDR2 (germline): SEHNR, FQNEAQ (reference sequence). V was trimmed by 5 bases and J by 5 bases, leaving 18 bases between them. In DNA form, the CDR3 reads TGTGCCAGCAGCGTAGGGATGGACGGATTTTATGGCTACACCTTC. This codes for CASSVGMDGFYGYTF.

The chain couples TRBV10-3 to TRBJ1-6, with D possibly TRBD1 on 5 matching bases. Trimming shortened V by 0 bases and J by 11 bases, and 8 bases separated the two germline ends. The CDR3 covers 13 residues. Looked up from germline, CDR1 is ENHRY and CDR2 is SYGVKD. This chain's CDR3 is CAISESGAAPLHF. The CDR3 DNA reads TGTGCCATCAGTGAGTCTGGGGCAGCACCCCTCCACTTT.

This sequence joins TRBV9 and TRBJ2-7; no definite D call. V dropped 2 bases and J dropped 7 bases, with 10 bases sitting between them. The CDR3 is made up of 12 amino acids. Germline V gene lookup returns CDR1 SGDLS and CDR2 YYNGEE. CDR3 DNA: TGTGCCAGCAGCGTTACAAGGCGGGAGCAGTACTTC. Translating it yields CASSVTRREQYF.

The chain employs TRBV6-5 and TRBJ1-1; TRBD1 aligns across 9 bases. Unmatched junction bases numbered 10, after V lost 6 bases and J lost 5 bases. CDR1 and CDR2 from the germline V gene are MNHEY and SVGAGI. This CDR3 has 15 amino acids. In DNA form, the CDR3 reads TGTGCCAGCAGAACCTCCTACAGGGGGCGGACTGAAGCTTTCTTT. This codes for CASRTSYRGRTEAFF.

The chain uses TRBV29-1 and TRBJ2-7; TRBD1 matches 9 bases. CDR1 is SQVTM and CDR2 is ANQGSEA in the germline V gene. The CDR3 consists of 13 residues. The V and J ends lost 7 bases and 0 bases, in that order; junction bases with no gene match: 4. CDR3 protein: CSARTGDSYEQYF. The CDR3 DNA sequence: TGCAGCGCCCGGACAGGGGACTCCTACGAGCAGTACTTC.

This clonotype has a count of ten or more. The chain is built from TRBV6-4 and TRBJ2-3, with D perhaps being TRBD1 or TRBD2 (6 bases each). The germline gives CDR1 MRHNA, CDR2 SNTAGT. Trimming pared 5 bases from V and 5 bases from J, leaving 11 bases between. CDR3 length: 13 amino acids. This CDR3 reads CASSRKGGDTQYF. CDR3 nucleotides: TGTGCCAGCAGTCGAAAGGGGGGAGATACGCAGTATTTT.

The chain recombines TRBV15 with TRBJ1-5; perhaps TRBD1 as D (5 bases). CDR1 LNHNV and CDR2 YYDKDF come from the germline V gene (reference sequence). Trimming cost V 3 bases and J 4 bases, with 22 bases left between them. This CDR3 spans 18 amino acids. The CDR3 DNA is TGTGCCACCAGCAGCTCCACCTTTGGGGGTAGGGCTAATCAGCCCCAGCATTTT. Amino acid sequence: CATSSSTFGGRANQPQHF.

The sample holds many counts of this clonotype. This chain joins TRBV11-2 and TRBJ2-7; D is possibly TRBD1 (6 bases). Looked up from germline, CDR1 is SGHAT and CDR2 is FQNNGV. V was cut by 1 base and J by 4 bases, with 20 bases left in between. The CDR3 has 17 amino acids. The DNA of the CDR3 is TGTGCCAGCAGCTTAGTTCCGGGGACAAAGCGGACTTACGAGCAGTACTTC. Residues: CASSLVPGTKRTYEQYF. The full variable domain, in which reference TRBV11-2 and TRBJ2-7 provide the parts outside the CDR3, is EAGVAQSPRYKIIEKRQSVAFWCNPISGHATLYWYQQILGQGPKLLIQFQNNGVVDDSQLPKDRFSAERLKGVDSTLKIQPAKLEDSAVYLCASSLVPGTKRTYEQYFGPGTRLTVT.

In its sample, this clonotype was seen a few times. DNA of the CDR3: TGTGCCAGTAGTAGGACAGCAGAGACCCAGTACTTC. Translating gives CASSRTAETQYF. V usage is TRBV19 and J usage is TRBJ2-5; tentatively, D is TRBD1 (6 bases). Germline assignment: CDR1 LNHDA and CDR2 SQIVND (reference sequence). The length of the CDR3 is 12 residues. The V and J ends lost 4 bases and 4 bases respectively, with 7 bases between them.

The chain carries TRBV20-1 and TRBJ2-5; 8 positions match TRBD1. CDR1 is DFQATT and CDR2 is SNEGSKA in the germline V gene (reference sequence). This CDR3 region has 16 residues. Unmatched junction bases numbered 10, after V lost 3 bases and J lost 1 base. CDR3 nucleotides: TGCAGTGCTAGCCCCAGAGGGACAGGCCGCCAAGAGACCCAGTACTTC. Protein sequence: CSASPRGTGRQETQYF.

This chain links TRBV25-1 with TRBJ2-7; 8 nucleotides agree with TRBD2. CDR3 length: 14 amino acids. V gave up 5 bases and J gave up 2 bases; unmatched junction bases: 5. Looked up from germline, CDR1 is MGHDK and CDR2 is SYGVNS. The CDR3 region has the DNA TGTGCCAGCAGTTCGCGGACTAGCCCCTACGAGCAGTACTTC. This encodes CASSSRTSPYEQYF.